The text below deals with one TCR beta chain. Libraries were prepared by immunoSEQ multiplex PCR; TCRdb keeps only in-frame clonotypes and omits some of them. The table has 60,000 to 75,000 clones, roughly 84% seen once; the top ten hold 28%. The sample belongs to a study of control samples from healthy donors and cancer patients. The source of this sequence is a middle-aged man in good health. Material: blood.

CDR3 residues: CASSLATSNLETQYF. The CDR3 DNA reads TGCGCCAGCAGCTTGGCGACTAGCAATTTGGAGACCCAGTACTTC. The chain is built from TRBV5-1 and TRBJ2-5; 7 bases match TRBD2. Germline CDR1 is SGHRS and CDR2 is YFSETQ. The CDR3 sequence is 15 residues long. The V and J ends lost 0 bases and 5 bases, in that order; junction bases with no gene match: 7.